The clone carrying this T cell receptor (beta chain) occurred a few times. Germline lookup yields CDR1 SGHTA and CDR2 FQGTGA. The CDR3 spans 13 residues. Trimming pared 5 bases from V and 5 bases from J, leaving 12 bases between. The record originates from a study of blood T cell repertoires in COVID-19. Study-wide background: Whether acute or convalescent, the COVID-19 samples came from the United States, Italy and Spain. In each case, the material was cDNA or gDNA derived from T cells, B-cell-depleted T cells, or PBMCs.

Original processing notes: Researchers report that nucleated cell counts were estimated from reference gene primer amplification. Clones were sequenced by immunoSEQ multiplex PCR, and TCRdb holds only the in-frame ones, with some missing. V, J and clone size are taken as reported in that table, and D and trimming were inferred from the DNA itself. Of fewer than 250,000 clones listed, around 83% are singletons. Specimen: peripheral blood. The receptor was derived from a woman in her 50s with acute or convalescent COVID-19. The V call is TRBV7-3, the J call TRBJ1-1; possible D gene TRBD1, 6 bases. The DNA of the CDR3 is TGTGCCAGCAGCCCTGGGGGCCCGACTGAAGCTTTCTTT. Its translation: CASSPGGPTEAFF.